Below, 24 T cell receptor beta chains from the same sample are listed, as sequenced in a study of blood T cell repertoires in COVID-19. The protocol was immunoSEQ multiplex PCR, while the TCRdb copy is restricted to in-frame clones and leaves out a portion. The profile covers some 250,000 clones, with more than 75% appearing a single time and around 15% taken by the ten largest. The sequenced sample consisted of PBMCs or T cells enriched from blood (not recorded which). Source of these receptors: a man younger than 35 who had recovered from COVID-19.

V usage is TRBV11-2 and J usage is TRBJ2-1; tentatively, D is TRBD2 (5 bases). Germline-derived CDR1 and CDR2 are SGHAT and FQNNGV. Deletions cut 5 bases from V and 5 bases from J, with 19 bases between. The CDR3 sequence is 16 residues long. The CDR3 DNA follows: TGTGCCAGCAGCCCTTGGGTCGGGGTGGAAGACAATGAGCAGTTCTTC. Its protein is CASSPWVGVEDNEQFF.

V gene TRBV27 combines with J gene TRBJ1-3, with 8 positions matching TRBD1. The germline V gene encodes CDR1 MNHEY and CDR2 SMNVEV (reference sequence). CDR3 size: 15 residues. V lost 6 bases and J lost 0; bases outside the gene matches: 4. The CDR3 loop is CASRYTGGSGNTIYF. CDR3 bases: TGTGCCAGCAGATACACAGGGGGCTCTGGAAACACCATATATTTT.

The chain links TRBV5-6 to TRBJ1-2, with D unresolved. The CDR3 has 15 amino acids. V lost 0 bases and J 0 bases, leaving 9 bases between the germline ends. Per germline, CDR1 SGHDT and CDR2 YYEEEE. CDR3 sequence reads: CASSLGLVANYGYTF. The CDR3 DNA sequence: TGTGCCAGCAGCTTGGGACTCGTAGCTAACTATGGCTACACCTTC.

The chain combines TRBV5-6 with TRBJ1-5, with D perhaps TRBD1 (6 bases). CDR1 and CDR2 (germline): SGHDT, YYEEEE. Trimming pared 4 bases from V and 0 bases from J, leaving 14 bases between. This CDR3 comprises 16 residues. Here the CDR3 DNA reads TGTGCCAGCAGCCTGGCCGGACAGATTAGCAATCAGCCCCAGCATTTT. It specifies CASSLAGQISNQPQHF.

The rearrangement uses TRBV5-6 and TRBJ1-6, with D maybe TRBD1 (5 bases). The germline V gene has CDR1 SGHDT and CDR2 YYEEEE. The CDR3 contains 13 residues. The germline V and J ends were trimmed by 2 bases and 14 bases, with 14 bases remaining between them. The CDR3 spells CASSLTGPSALHF. The CDR3 nucleotides are TGTGCCAGCAGCTTAACAGGACCTTCGGCCCTCCACTTT.

The J gene is TRBJ2-7, the V gene TRBV11-3, with a tentative D call TRBD1 (6 bases). The length of the CDR3 is 15 residues. Trimming pared 1 base from V and 2 bases from J, leaving 12 bases between. Per the germline V gene, CDR1 is SGHNT and CDR2 is YENEEA. CDR3 in DNA: TGTGCCAGCAGCTTAGTTTCACAGGGAACCTACGAGCAGTACTTC. Translating gives CASSLVSQGTYEQYF.

This chain links TRBV29-1 with TRBJ2-3, with D possibly being TRBD2 (5 bases). In germline, CDR1 is SQVTM, CDR2 ANQGSEA. The CDR3 length is 15 residues. Trimming removed 1 base at V and 5 bases at J, with 16 bases between. CDR3 amino acids: CSVEAPETGEDTQYF. CDR3 in DNA: TGCAGCGTTGAAGCCCCAGAGACCGGGGAAGATACGCAGTATTTT.

The chain joins TRBV11-2 to TRBJ2-7; 8 positions agree with TRBD1. V lost 4 bases, J lost 6 bases, and 8 bases stayed unmatched. This CDR3 region has 14 residues. The germline V gene has CDR1 SGHAT and CDR2 FQNNGV. The chain's CDR3 is CASSSSSGGPEQYF. The CDR3 nucleotides read TGTGCCAGCAGCTCATCCTCAGGGGGCCCCGAGCAGTACTTC.

The rearrangement links TRBV20-1 to TRBJ1-4, with D perhaps TRBD1 (5 bases). The CDR3 runs 11 residues. Per the germline V gene, CDR1 is DFQATT and CDR2 is SNEGSKA (reference sequence). V dropped 5 bases and J dropped 7 bases, with 8 bases sitting between them. CDR3 DNA sequence: TGCAGTGCTCCCGGGGGTGAAAAACTGTTTTTT. Its protein product is CSAPGGEKLFF.

The chain joins TRBV28 to TRBJ2-1; D call uncertain. The CDR3 length is 14 residues. Germline assignment: CDR1 MDHEN and CDR2 SYDVKM. Trimming cost V 5 bases and J 3 bases, with 11 bases left between them. The CDR3 spells CASSPPTIYNEQFF. CDR3 coding DNA: TGTGCCAGCAGTCCCCCAACTATCTACAATGAGCAGTTCTTC.

The chain uses TRBV27 and TRBJ1-2, with D tentatively TRBD1 (6 bases). The CDR3 length is 16 residues. V gave up 4 bases and J gave up 8 bases, with 23 bases separating them. Germline CDR1 is MNHEY and CDR2 is SMNVEV (reference sequence). The CDR3 DNA reads TGTGCCAGCAGTTCCGCCTTCCGGGACAACCAGAGAGGCTACACCTTC. Translated, it gives CASSSAFRDNQRGYTF.

V and J are TRBV5-4 and TRBJ2-1; 8 positions match TRBD2. Germline V CDR1 and CDR2: SGHNT, YYREEE (reference sequence). The CDR3 loop spans 14 amino acids. Losses at the gene ends were 2 bases for V and 10 bases for J; bases not matched to a gene: 8. CDR3 loop: CASSFPGGVGEQFF. CDR3 DNA: TGTGCCAGCAGCTTCCCCGGGGGGGTCGGCGAGCAGTTCTTC.

V is TRBV30 and J is TRBJ1-1; D uncertain. V was pared by 2 bases and J by 3 bases, with 4 bases between. Germline assignment: CDR1 GTSNPN and CDR2 SVGIG (reference sequence). The CDR3 is 11 residues long. The CDR3 loop reads CAWSWHTEAFF. Here the CDR3 DNA reads TGTGCCTGGAGTTGGCACACTGAAGCTTTCTTT.

This chain uses TRBV5-1 with TRBJ1-1, with TRBD1 matching 9 bases. Germline CDR1 is SGHRS and CDR2 is YFSETQ. The CDR3 runs to 14 residues. V dropped 4 bases and J dropped 10; count of bases not matched to a gene: 11. The CDR3 bases are TGCGCCAGCAGCCCGAGCCTACAGGGGGCAAGAGCTTTCTTT. Amino acid sequence: CASSPSLQGARAFF. The variable domain in full, completed from reference TRBV5-1 and TRBJ1-1, reads KAGVTQTPRYLIKTRGQQVTLSCSPISGHRSVSWYQQTPGQGLQFLFEYFSETQRNKGNFPGRFSGRQFSNSRSEMNVSTLELGDSALYLCASSPSLQGARAFFGQGTRLTVV.

V and J are TRBV12-3 or TRBV12-4 and TRBJ2-1; D ambiguous. V was clipped by 2 bases and J by 4 bases, with 3 bases between them. The CDR3 is made up of 12 amino acids. The CDR3 DNA reads TGTGCCAGCAGTTTAATATACAATGAGCAGTTCTTC. This translates into CASSLIYNEQFF.

This clone showed up just once. This chain connects TRBV12-3 or TRBV12-4 to TRBJ2-1, with unresolved D. This CDR3 has 9 residues. V gave up 8 bases and J gave up 7 bases, with 3 bases separating them. The CDR3 bases are TGTGCCAGCCGTAATGAGCAGTTCTTC. It specifies CASRNEQFF.

The rearrangement joins TRBV4-2 to TRBJ2-3; 10 bases agree with TRBD2. Trimming removed 2 bases from V and 2 bases from J; junction bases left unmatched: 7. The CDR3 has 17 residues. Germline loops: CDR1 LGHNA, CDR2 YNFKEQ. This CDR3 reads CASSQQLTSGTTDTQYF. CDR3 sequence (DNA): TGTGCCAGCAGCCAACAGCTAACTAGCGGGACCACAGATACGCAGTATTTT.

This clone has more than one count but fewer than ten. The V call is TRBV2, the J call TRBJ1-4; 7 bases agree with TRBD1. Germline V gene sequence: CDR1 SNHLY, CDR2 FYNNEI. V gave up 7 bases and J gave up 5 bases; unmatched junction bases: 10. This CDR3 is 15 amino acids long. The CDR3 sequence: CASKGALLLNEKLFF. CDR3 bases: TGTGCCAGCAAGGGGGCCCTTCTATTAAATGAAAAACTGTTTTTT.

V and J are TRBV2 and TRBJ1-5, with TRBD1 as a possible D gene (6 bases). The CDR3 sequence is 14 residues long. Germline lookup yields CDR1 SNHLY and CDR2 FYNNEI. Trimming stripped 3 bases from V and 6 bases from J, with 12 bases between. CDR3 in DNA: TGTGCCAGCAGTGACGGGACATCCGTTCAGCCCCAGCATTTT. Translating it yields CASSDGTSVQPQHF.

The table lists this clone with a count of one. V usage is TRBV7-9 and J usage is TRBJ2-1; D is uncertain. The CDR3 runs to 15 residues. Deletions cut 2 bases from V and 0 bases from J, with 8 bases between. Germline V CDR1 and CDR2: SEHNR, FQNEAQ (reference sequence). The DNA for the CDR3 is TGTGCCAGCAGCTTAATGGAGAGCTCCTACAATGAGCAGTTCTTC. Translation: CASSLMESSYNEQFF.

The chain combines TRBV10-3 with TRBJ1-6, with 9 positions matching TRBD1. The junction had 5 bases not matched to a gene; V was cut back by 5 bases and J by 9 bases. The CDR3 contains 14 residues. CDR1 and CDR2 from the germline V gene are ENHRY and SYGVKD. The CDR3 protein is CAISQDRGSSPLHF. CDR3 in DNA: TGTGCCATCAGTCAGGACAGGGGTAGTTCACCCCTCCACTTT.

The chain couples TRBV28 to TRBJ1-2, with 9 bases matching TRBD1. Losses at the gene ends were 5 bases for V and 4 bases for J; bases not matched to a gene: 2. CDR1 is MDHEN and CDR2 is SYDVKM in the germline V gene. The CDR3 extends over 13 amino acids. DNA of the CDR3: TGTGCCAGCAGTGGGACAGGGCCCTATGGCTACACCTTC. Residues: CASSGTGPYGYTF.

The J gene is TRBJ2-3, the V gene TRBV28, with TRBD2 identical over 9 bases. Germline V gene lookup returns CDR1 MDHEN and CDR2 SYDVKM. The CDR3 totals 19 residues. V gave up 6 bases and J gave up 2 bases; unmatched junction bases: 18. The DNA of the CDR3 is TGTGCCAGCAGCCCACGGCCTCAATGGGCGGGAGGGGACACAGATACGCAGTATTTT. Amino acids: CASSPRPQWAGGDTDTQYF.

The chain has TRBV6-5 and TRBJ1-1, with TRBD1 matching 9 bases. V gave up 6 bases and J gave up 7 bases; unmatched junction bases: 6. Per the germline V gene, CDR1 is MNHEY and CDR2 is SVGAGI. The CDR3 contains 13 residues. In DNA, the CDR3 is TGTGCCAGCAGCCACCGACAGGGGGTTGAAGCTTTCTTT. It is translated as CASSHRQGVEAFF.